Given below is one TCR beta chain in context. The specificity of this receptor is unknown. Base-call qualities are not available, and no considerably larger clone is one nucleotide away. The data originate from a study of blood T cell repertoires in COVID-19 (dated by TCRdb to the early 2020s). Looking at the study overall: Samples covering the acute and convalescent phases of COVID-19 were provided by collaborators in the United States, Italy and Spain. The prospective study material was composed of cDNA or gDNA derived from T cells, B-cell-depleted T cells, or PBMCs. The dataset comprised deeply sampled blood TCRbeta repertoires from subjects exposed to, actively infected with, or recovered from COVID-19. The repertoires were released in a freely available public database intended as a resource for research on the immune response to SARS-CoV-2. Samples were obtained from the ongoing ImmuneRACE study (first 160 participants) and from over 1,000 subjects provided by 6 global collaborators. Nearly every sample came with metadata listing a de-identified subject ID, COVID-19 status, age in years and sex. HLA class I and class II types, where available, came from metadata supplied by the sample provider rather than from assay-based typing.

The full study reports these points: Clinical and demographic metadata were provided uncurated, with the amount varying by source and participant.

The immunoSEQ Assay, a bias-controlled multiplex PCR, was used to amplify TCRbeta CDR3 regions from genomic DNA. Per the authors' processing: Nucleated cell counts per sample were estimated from amplification of reference gene primers within the assay. To quantify the absolute abundance of each unique TCRbeta CDR3 rearrangement, sequence reads were collapsed and filtered. For each sample, productive Simpson clonality was calculated as the square root of Simpson's diversity index across productive rearrangements. TCRdb took this table from immuneACCESS and kept in-frame rearrangements with V and J called. Such tables lack part of the clones; where checked against another copy, unresolved V genes explain under half of the gap, and the rest is unexplained. V, J and clone size were drawn from that table, and D and trimming were deduced from the DNA. The sample data list roughly 500,000 clones, and approximately 86% of these were observed just once. The top ten hold under 9.5% of the sample.

In the prospective study, participants were 18 to 89 years old, resided in fewer than 25 geographic areas of the United States, and were enrolled through a virtual design. In the prospective study, participants were assigned to cohorts based on the clinical history participants reported in a screening survey and a study questionnaire. Recovered participants in ImmuneRACE Cohort 3 were defined as having two consecutive negative NP/OP PCR tests, clearance from a healthcare professional, or resolution of symptoms. Mobile phlebotomists in the prospective study collected whole blood, serum and a nasopharyngeal or oropharyngeal swab from every participant. Additional blood draws and questionnaires over an approximately 2-month period could optionally be provided by prospective study participants. Before DNA extraction, prospective study blood samples were shipped either frozen or at room temperature.

The sequencing input was PBMCs or T cells enriched from blood (not recorded which). The source of this sequence is a woman aged 55-70 years who had recovered from COVID-19.

CDR3 loop: CSALGRWDFYGYTF. The nucleotides read TGCAGCGCCCTCGGGAGGTGGGACTTTTATGGCTACACCTTC. The chain uses TRBV29-1 and TRBJ1-2, and possibly TRBD1, on 5 matching bases. V gives up 7 bases and J gives up 5 bases, and the segment between their germline ends measures 20 bases. The CDR3 sequence holds 14 residues, the cysteine and phenylalanine included. Left in the record is the CDR3 DNA by itself, 42 bases read in frame from the first base. CDR1 and CDR2 were assigned from the germline V gene as SQVTM and ANQGSEA. Where the CDR3 stops, the reference TRBV29-1 and TRBJ1-2 genes take over; the full variable domain is SAVISQKPSRDICQRGTSLTIQCQVDSQVTMMFWYRQQPGQSLTLIATANQGSEATYESGFVIDKFPISRPNLTFSTLTVSNMSPEDSSIYLCSALGRWDFYGYTFGSGTRLTVV.